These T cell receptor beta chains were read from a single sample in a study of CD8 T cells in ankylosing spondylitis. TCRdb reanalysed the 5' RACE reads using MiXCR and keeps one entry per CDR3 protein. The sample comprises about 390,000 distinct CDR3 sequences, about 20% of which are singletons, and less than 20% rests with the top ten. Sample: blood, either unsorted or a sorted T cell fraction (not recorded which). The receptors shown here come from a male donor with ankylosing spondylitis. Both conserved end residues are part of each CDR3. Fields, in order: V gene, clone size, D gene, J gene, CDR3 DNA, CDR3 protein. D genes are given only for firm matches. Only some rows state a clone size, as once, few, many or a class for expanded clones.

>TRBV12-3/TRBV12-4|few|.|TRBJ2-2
TGTGCCAGCAGATCTACAGGGTTGGACACCGGGGAGCTGTTTTTT
CASRSTGLDTGELFF
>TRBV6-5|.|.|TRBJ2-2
TGTGCCAGCAGTTACTCCAGGTCGAACACCGGGGAGCTGTTTTTT
CASSYSRSNTGELFF
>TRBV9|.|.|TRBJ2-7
TGTGCCAGCAGCGTAGTCCCCGTCCCCTACGAGCAGTACTTC
CASSVVPVPYEQYF
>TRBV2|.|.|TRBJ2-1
TGTGCCAGCAGGGCCCTAACGAGTCAGAATGAGCAGTTCTTC
CASRALTSQNEQFF
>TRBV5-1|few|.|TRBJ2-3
TGCGCCAGCAGCCAGGTTGATACGCAGTATTTT
CASSQVDTQYF
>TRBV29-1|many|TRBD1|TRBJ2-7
TGCAGCGTTGGGGACAGGGGGAACGAGCAGTACTTC
CSVGDRGNEQYF
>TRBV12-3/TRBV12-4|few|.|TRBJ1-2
TGTGCCAGCAGTTTAGTGCCCCAGCGATATGGCTACACCTTC
CASSLVPQRYGYTF
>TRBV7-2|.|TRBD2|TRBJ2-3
TGTGCCAGCAGCATCAGACTAGCGGGACCCGATACGCAGTATTTT
CASSIRLAGPDTQYF
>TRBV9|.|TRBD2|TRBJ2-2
TGTGCCAGCAGCATTAGCGGGAGGGATACCGGGGAGCTGTTTTTT
CASSISGRDTGELFF
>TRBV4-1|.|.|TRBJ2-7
TGCGCCAGCAGCCCTCTACAGGGAGGAGACGAGCAGTACTTC
CASSPLQGGDEQYF
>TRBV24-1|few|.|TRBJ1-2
TGTGCCACCAGTGACCGGACGGAAGACGTATATGGCTACACCTTC
CATSDRTEDVYGYTF
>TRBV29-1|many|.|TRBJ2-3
TGCAGCGTTGAAGGGGTGGCGGATACGCAGTATTTT
CSVEGVADTQYF